This T cell receptor (beta chain) was found in a study of radiotherapy plus CTLA-4 blockade in lung cancer. Using immunoSEQ multiplex PCR, the repertoire was profiled, and TCRdb retains in-frame clones only, with some absent. The top ten hold about 43% of the sample, which has approximately 14,000 clones, about 71% seen once. Germline V gene sequence: CDR1 LGHNA, CDR2 YSLEER. V lost 1 base to trimming and J lost 2 bases; unmatched junction nucleotides: 8. CDR3 length: 17 residues. This sequence was found in a human donor with non-small cell lung cancer whose response to radiotherapy plus ipilimumab could not be evaluated. The chain recombines TRBV4-3 with TRBJ2-3, with 8 bases fitting TRBD1. Material: peripheral blood, obtained from a patient treated with radiotherapy plus ipilimumab. CDR3 in amino acids: CASSQAWGQANTDTQYF. CDR3 nucleotide sequence: TGCGCCAGCAGCCAAGCCTGGGGACAGGCGAACACAGATACGCAGTATTTT.